Below, one T cell receptor beta chain is given with its context. Antigen specificity is unknown. This sample is part of a study of read filtering for tumor transcriptome and immune sequencing. Study as a whole: Transcriptome libraries were built from DNase-treated RNA.

General study findings and limits: About four fifths of IR-seq clonotypes had a single read, yet these held around 3.5% of reads.

The library was built from about 400 ng RNA with molecular barcoded adaptors for alpha/delta and beta/gamma chains. TCRdb analysed the reads with MiXCR anew, one entry per CDR3 protein. Here the sample spans approximately 93,000 distinct CDR3 sequences, roughly 21% being singletons. The TCR was taken from a donor at least 40 years old with multiple myeloma. Sequencing was carried out using a population of CD138-negative cells sorted from bone marrow.

The CDR3 sequence is CASSHTTDTQYF. As DNA, the CDR3 is TGTGCCAGCAGCCATACCACAGATACGCAGTATTTT. The chain joins TRBV5-5 to TRBJ2-3; D not certain. The germline V and J ends were trimmed by 4 bases and 2 bases, with 5 bases remaining between them. This CDR3 is 12 amino acids long. Germline CDR1 is SGHKS and CDR2 is YYEKEE (reference sequence).